This T cell receptor (beta chain) was retrieved from a study of blood T cell repertoires in COVID-19. Study summary: Collection of acute and convalescent COVID-19 samples took place in the United States, Italy and Spain. T cells, B-cell-depleted T cells, or PBMCs supplied cDNA or gDNA.

Authors' data handling: Reference gene primer amplification in the assay estimated nucleated cell counts. The table came from immunoSEQ multiplex PCR; TCRdb's copy has only in-frame clones and leaves some out. V, J and clone size reflect that table, while D and trimming were determined from the DNA. This sample has about 250,000 clones, with roughly four fifths found just once. The length of the CDR3 is 15 residues. Germline V gene sequence: CDR1 MDHEN, CDR2 SYDVKM. V dropped 3 bases and J dropped 6 bases, with 18 bases sitting between them. This TCR came from a man between 50 and 59 years old with active or convalescent COVID-19. This rearrangement joins TRBV28 to TRBJ2-7; D possibly corresponds to TRBD1 (6 bases). The material sequenced was peripheral blood. In DNA form, the CDR3 reads TGTGCCAGCAGTTTGATGGGGGCCGTGATTCGCGAGCAGTACTTC. The encoded protein is CASSLMGAVIREQYF. Complete variable domain (other parts from reference TRBV28 and TRBJ2-7): DVKVTQSSRYLVKRTGEKVFLECVQDMDHENMFWYRQDPGLGLRLIYFSYDVKMKEKGDIPEGYSVSREKKERFSLILESASTNQTSMYLCASSLMGAVIREQYFGPGTRLTVT.